This is a list of T cell receptor beta chains from one sample in a study of T-cell memory formation after mild COVID-19. TCRdb recomputed calls from the 5' RACE reads with MiXCR, one row per CDR3 protein. The sample shows about 420,000 distinct CDR3 sequences, under 25% of them seen only once. Material for sequencing was PBMCs or a T cell subset sorted from them (not recorded which). The receptors shown here come from an adult woman who had mild COVID-19 (a few samples of this study predate the infection). Cell type and time point are not known. The CDR3 runs from the conserved cysteine through the conserved F or W. A D gene is named only where the DNA matches it firmly. Rows may omit the clone size; those that give it use once, few, many or a size class.

CDR3 DNA,CDR3 protein,V gene,D gene,clone size,J gene
TGCGCCAGCAGCCCGACAGGAAATAGCAATCAGCCCCAGCATTTT,CASSPTGNSNQPQHF,TRBV5-1,NA,few,TRBJ1-5
TGTGCCAGCAGCTGGGGACTAGCGGGGGGGCATGAGCAGTTCTTC,CASSWGLAGGHEQFF,TRBV11-3,TRBD2,few,TRBJ2-1
TGTGCCACTACGGGACAGTCGAACACTGAAGCTTTCTTT,CATTGQSNTEAFF,TRBV28,TRBD1,NA,TRBJ1-1
TGTGCCAGCAGCCTAGTCTCTGGAAACACCATATATTTT,CASSLVSGNTIYF,TRBV7-9,NA,NA,TRBJ1-3
TGTGCCACCAGCACCCTACTAGCGGCAACCTACGAGCAGTACTTC,CATSTLLAATYEQYF,TRBV15,TRBD2,few,TRBJ2-7
TGTGCCAGCAGAAAGGACAGGGGGCTAGGAGACTACGAGCAGTACTTC,CASRKDRGLGDYEQYF,TRBV2,TRBD1,NA,TRBJ2-7
TGTGCCAGCAGCCGGGACAGGGGCTCGGAGACCCAGTACTTC,CASSRDRGSETQYF,TRBV5-4,TRBD1,few,TRBJ2-5
TGTGCCACCAGTGATTTGCAGGGAAGGAACACTGAAGCTTTCTTT,CATSDLQGRNTEAFF,TRBV24-1,NA,many,TRBJ1-1
TGTGCCAGCAGCCTTGTCCTTTCGGCGGGGGGGCCCACAGATACGCAGTATTTT,CASSLVLSAGGPTDTQYF,TRBV12-3/TRBV12-4,TRBD2,NA,TRBJ2-3
TGTGCCAGCAGCCAAGGCTGGGGAGAAGAACCCTTCCAAGAGACCCAGTACTTC,CASSQGWGEEPFQETQYF,TRBV3-1,NA,NA,TRBJ2-5
TGTGCCAGCAGCTTACCCTCGACAGGGTATATTCAGTACTTC,CASSLPSTGYIQYF,TRBV7-9,TRBD1,NA,TRBJ2-4
TGCGCCAGCAGCTTTGGGGAGTCCAATCAGCCCCAGCATTTT,CASSFGESNQPQHF,TRBV5-1,NA,NA,TRBJ1-5
TGTGCCAGCTCAGCGCAGGGGAACGAGCAGTACTTC,CASSAQGNEQYF,TRBV18,NA,few,TRBJ2-7
TGTGCCAGCAGAAGGACTAGCGGGGTTGCAGATACGCAGTATTTT,CASRRTSGVADTQYF,TRBV2,TRBD2,few,TRBJ2-3
TGTGCCAGTAGTATAGGCGGTAACGAGCAGTACTTC,CASSIGGNEQYF,TRBV19,NA,NA,TRBJ2-7
TGTGCCAGCAGTTACGAGACTGGGGCTGGGGCCAACGTCCTGACTTTC,CASSYETGAGANVLTF,TRBV6-5,NA,NA,TRBJ2-6
TGTGCCAGTAGTATTTCAGGATATGGGGCCAACGTCCTGACTTTC,CASSISGYGANVLTF,TRBV19,NA,NA,TRBJ2-6
TGTGCCAGCAGTTACTCGTTCGAGCAGTACTTC,CASSYSFEQYF,TRBV6-6,NA,many,TRBJ2-7
TGTGCCAGCAGTGAAGGGGGCGCTAACATTCAGTACTTC,CASSEGGANIQYF,TRBV25-1,NA,few,TRBJ2-4
TGTGCCACCTCTGGGGGTTGGCTAGCGGGAGAGACCCAGTACTTC,CATSGGWLAGETQYF,TRBV6-5,TRBD2,few,TRBJ2-5
TGTGCCAGCAGCCCGAGACCCGGGACTCAAGAGACCCAGTACTTC,CASSPRPGTQETQYF,TRBV7-9,NA,few,TRBJ2-5
TGTGCCAGCAGCCCGAGGGGACTTAGTCTCAATGAGCAGTTCTTC,CASSPRGLSLNEQFF,TRBV5-4,NA,NA,TRBJ2-1